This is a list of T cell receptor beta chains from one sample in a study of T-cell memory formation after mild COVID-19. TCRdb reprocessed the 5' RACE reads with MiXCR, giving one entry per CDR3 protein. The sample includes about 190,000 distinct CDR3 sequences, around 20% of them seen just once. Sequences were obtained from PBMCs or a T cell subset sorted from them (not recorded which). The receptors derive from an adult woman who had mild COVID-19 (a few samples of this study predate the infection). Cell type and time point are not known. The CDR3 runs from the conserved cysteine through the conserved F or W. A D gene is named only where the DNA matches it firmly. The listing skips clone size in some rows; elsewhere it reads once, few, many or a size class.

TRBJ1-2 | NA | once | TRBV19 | CASKGSRVYGYTF | TGTGCCAGTAAAGGCAGCAGAGTCTATGGCTACACCTTC
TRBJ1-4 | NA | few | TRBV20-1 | CSARDQGATNEKLFF | TGCAGTGCTAGAGATCAGGGTGCAACTAATGAAAAACTGTTTTTT
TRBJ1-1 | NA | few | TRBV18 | CASSPASSTEAFF | TGTGCCAGCTCACCAGCAAGTAGCACTGAAGCTTTCTTT
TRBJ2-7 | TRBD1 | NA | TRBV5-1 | CASSLEATGHGQYF | TGCGCCAGCAGCTTGGAGGCGACAGGGCACGGACAGTACTTC
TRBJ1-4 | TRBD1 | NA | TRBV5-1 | CASSLAPGGDEKLFF | TGCGCCAGCAGCTTGGCACCAGGGGGGGATGAAAAACTGTTTTTT
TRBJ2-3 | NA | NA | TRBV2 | CASTSSRGRTDTQYF | TGTGCCAGCACCTCCTCACGGGGCCGCACAGATACGCAGTATTTT
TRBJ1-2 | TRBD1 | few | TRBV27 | CASSQPGTGFYGYTF | TGTGCCAGCAGTCAACCCGGGACAGGTTTCTATGGCTACACCTTC
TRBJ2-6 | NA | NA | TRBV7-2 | CASSLWGSGANVLTF | TGTGCCAGCAGCTTATGGGGGTCTGGGGCCAACGTCCTGACTTTC
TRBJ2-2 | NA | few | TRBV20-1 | CSARQGRIPANTGELFF | TGCAGTGCTAGACAGGGGAGGATTCCTGCGAACACCGGGGAGCTGTTTTTT
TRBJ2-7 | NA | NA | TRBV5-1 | CASSPPDQTYEQYF | TGCGCCAGCAGCCCCCCTGACCAGACCTACGAGCAGTACTTC
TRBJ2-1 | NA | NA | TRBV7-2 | CAGSFGASNEQFF | TGTGCCGGCAGCTTTGGTGCCTCCAATGAGCAGTTCTTC
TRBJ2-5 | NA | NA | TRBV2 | CASTSRWIRSGQETQYF | TGTGCCAGCACCTCGCGGTGGATCAGATCGGGCCAAGAGACCCAGTACTTC
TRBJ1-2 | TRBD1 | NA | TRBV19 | CATKTGQGIGYTF | TGTGCCACCAAGACGGGACAGGGAATTGGCTACACCTTC
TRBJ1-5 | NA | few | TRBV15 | CATSRDSGQSSNQPQHF | TGTGCCACCAGCAGAGATTCCGGACAGTCTAGCAATCAGCCCCAGCATTTT
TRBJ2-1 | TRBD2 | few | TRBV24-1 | CATSDPRTSGRLDEQFF | TGTGCCACCAGTGACCCTAGGACTAGCGGGAGATTGGATGAGCAGTTCTTC
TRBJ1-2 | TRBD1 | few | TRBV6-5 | CASSPKQQGTHGYTF | TGTGCCAGCAGTCCCAAACAACAGGGGACCCATGGCTACACCTTC
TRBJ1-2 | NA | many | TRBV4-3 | CASSQGRPDRYGYTF | TGCGCCAGCAGCCAAGGTCGCCCGGATCGCTATGGCTACACCTTC
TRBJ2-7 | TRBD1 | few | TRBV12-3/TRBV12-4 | CASSRSGQGGEQYF | TGTGCCAGCAGTCGGTCGGGACAGGGTGGCGAGCAGTACTTC